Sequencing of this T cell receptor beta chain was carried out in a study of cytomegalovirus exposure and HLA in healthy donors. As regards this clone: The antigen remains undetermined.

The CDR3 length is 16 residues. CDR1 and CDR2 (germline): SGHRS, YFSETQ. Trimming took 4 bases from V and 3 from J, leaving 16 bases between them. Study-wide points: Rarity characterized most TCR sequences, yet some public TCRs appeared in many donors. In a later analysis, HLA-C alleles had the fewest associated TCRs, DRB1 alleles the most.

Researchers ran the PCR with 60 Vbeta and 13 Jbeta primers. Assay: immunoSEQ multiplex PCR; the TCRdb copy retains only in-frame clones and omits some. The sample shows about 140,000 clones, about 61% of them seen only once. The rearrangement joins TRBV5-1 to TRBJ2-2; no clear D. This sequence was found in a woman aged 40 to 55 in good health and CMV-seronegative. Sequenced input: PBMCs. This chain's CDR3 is CASSPYPAFDTGELFF. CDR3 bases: TGCGCCAGCAGCCCCTACCCTGCTTTTGACACCGGGGAGCTGTTTTTT.